This T cell receptor (beta chain) was identified during a study of OX40 agonist ivuxolimab in advanced cancers. Data came from immunoSEQ multiplex PCR; TCRdb stores just in-frame clones and leaves some out. The sample shows 65,000 to 90,000 clones, roughly 90% of them seen only once. This clonotype was obtained from an adult with an advanced solid tumor such as melanoma, head and neck, liver or kidney cancer. This material consisted of CD4+ or CD8+ T cells sorted from blood, taken in a trial of the OX40 agonist ivuxolimab.

CDR3 protein: CASSHRGVGYNEQFF. DNA for the CDR3: TGTGCCAGCAGCCATCGCGGGGTAGGGTACAATGAGCAGTTCTTC. This chain connects TRBV14 to TRBJ2-1, with D possibly TRBD2 on 6 matching bases. Germline CDR1 reads SGHDN; CDR2 reads FVKESK. Trimming took off 3 bases at V and 4 bases at J, with 13 bases between the two ends. This CDR3 contains 15 residues.